The 14 T cell receptor beta chains below were found in one sample sequenced in a study of technical replicates of blood from a handful of donors. Sequencing was performed with immunoSEQ multiplex PCR; in TCRdb, only in-frame clones are kept and a portion is missing. This sample has around 80,000 clones, with over 75% found just once. What was sequenced was T cells isolated from PBMCs. Receptor source: a human donor in good health.

The chain carries TRBV5-1 and TRBJ2-3, with 7 bases identical to TRBD1. From germline, CDR1 is SGHRS and CDR2 YFSETQ. This CDR3 contains 15 residues. V was pared by 5 bases and J by 4 bases, with 10 bases of the junction left unmatched. CDR3 DNA sequence: TGCGCCAGCAGGGCCGGGACAGAGGGGGCAGATACGCAGTATTTT. This sequence encodes CASRAGTEGADTQYF.

This clone occurred once. The J gene is TRBJ1-5, the V gene TRBV28; the D is unclear. Germline V gene data show CDR1 as MDHEN and CDR2 as SYDVKM. Between the trimmed V and J ends, which lost 6 bases and 4 bases, there was a span of 16 bases. This CDR3 comprises 15 residues. CDR3 in DNA: TGTGCCAGCAGCCCTGAGACACCTCCTAATCAGCCCCAGCATTTT. It codes for CASSPETPPNQPQHF.

This chain connects TRBV4-1 to TRBJ2-7, with D uncertain. V lost 0 bases and J 7 bases, leaving 7 bases between the germline ends. The CDR3 spans 12 residues. In germline, CDR1 is MGHRA, CDR2 YSYEKL. Written as DNA, the CDR3 is TGCGCCAGCAGCCAAGATGAGTGGGAGCAGTACTTC. Its translation is CASSQDEWEQYF.

This sequence joins TRBV28 and TRBJ1-3; D is ambiguous. This CDR3 is built from 14 residues. In germline, CDR1 is MDHEN, CDR2 SYDVKM. V was clipped by 3 bases and J by 0 bases, with 6 bases between them. The chain's CDR3 is CASSFHNSGNTIYF. In nucleotides, the CDR3 is TGTGCCAGCAGTTTTCACAACTCTGGAAACACCATATATTTT.

The CDR3 here is CASSYSGQNYGYTF. The DNA of the CDR3 is TGTGCCAGCAGTTACTCGGGACAGAACTATGGCTACACCTTC. The chain carries TRBV6-5 and TRBJ1-2, with TRBD1 matching over 7 bases. Germline CDR1 reads MNHEY; CDR2 reads SVGAGI. There are 14 residues in the CDR3. V shed 0 bases and J 2 bases; nucleotides not matched to a gene: 0.

This CDR3 reads CASSKEGKFNGTGGNQPQHF. The CDR3 DNA sequence: TGTGCCAGCAGCAAAGAAGGCAAATTCAACGGGACAGGGGGAAATCAGCCCCAGCATTTT. The J gene is TRBJ1-5, the V gene TRBV21-1; the DNA was not compared with TRBD1, the D call given in the table. TRBV21-1 is marked as a pseudogene. The CDR3 covers 20 residues.

The chain recombines TRBV19 with TRBJ1-4; the D is unclear. CDR1 and CDR2 (germline): LNHDA, SQIVND (reference sequence). V was shortened by 4 bases and J by 0 bases, with 9 bases between the two germline ends. This CDR3 spans 15 amino acids. The CDR3 nucleotides are TGTGCCAGTAGTAGTGGCCCAGCAACTAATGAAAAACTGTTTTTT. This gives the protein CASSSGPATNEKLFF.

V usage is TRBV30 and J usage is TRBJ1-1; weak D call: TRBD1 (6 bases). The length of the CDR3 is 13 residues. Looked up from germline, CDR1 is GTSNPN and CDR2 is SVGIG (reference sequence). V lost 1 base to trimming and J lost 3 bases, with 9 bases between them. CDR3 nucleotide sequence: TGTGCCTGGAGTGCTGAGGGGGACACTGAAGCTTTCTTT. Its translation: CAWSAEGDTEAFF.

The genes are TRBV21-1 and TRBJ1-4; the table's D call of TRBD1 was not tested on the DNA. TRBV21-1 is assigned pseudogene status. This CDR3 has 14 amino acids. CDR3 in DNA: TGTGCCAGCAGCTCAGATGCAACTAATGAAAAACTGTTTTTT. As protein: CASSSDATNEKLFF.

This chain links TRBV28 with TRBJ2-3; TRBD2 is a possible D gene (6 bases). The CDR3 contains 22 residues. V lost 5 bases and J 0 bases, leaving 33 bases between the germline ends. Germline CDR1 reads MDHEN; CDR2 reads SYDVKM. The CDR3 sequence: CASSLWRNLREPTRDSTDTQYF. In nucleotides, the CDR3 is TGTGCCAGCAGTCTTTGGCGGAATTTACGGGAGCCGACGCGCGATAGCACAGATACGCAGTATTTT.

This chain connects TRBV11-3 to TRBJ2-7; possible D gene TRBD2, 5 bases. Germline loops: CDR1 SGHNT, CDR2 YENEEA. The CDR3 spans 14 residues. V dropped 1 base and J dropped 5 bases, with 12 bases sitting between them. The CDR3 DNA follows: TGTGCCAGCAGCTTAGCACTAGGTATAAACGAGCAGTACTTC. It codes for CASSLALGINEQYF.

This chain joins TRBV19 and TRBJ2-1; TRBD2 matches 10 bases. Germline V gene lookup returns CDR1 LNHDA and CDR2 SQIVND (reference sequence). V lost 2 bases and J lost 4; bases outside the gene matches: 2. The CDR3 totals 15 residues. CDR3 nucleotides: TGTGCCAGTAGTATACTAGCGGGAGATTACAATGAGCAGTTCTTC. It encodes CASSILAGDYNEQFF.

The chain uses TRBV29-1 and TRBJ1-2; tentatively, D is TRBD1 (6 bases). Germline V gives CDR1 SQVTM, CDR2 ANQGSEA. CDR3 size: 13 residues. V shed 1 base and J shed 7 bases, with 13 bases lying between them. The CDR3 loop is CSVEGPGVSGYTF. The CDR3 DNA reads TGCAGCGTTGAAGGTCCAGGGGTGAGTGGCTACACCTTC. The variable domain in full, with the rest retrieved from reference TRBV29-1 and TRBJ1-2, is SAVISQKPSRDICQRGTSLTIQCQVDSQVTMMFWYRQQPGQSLTLIATANQGSEATYESGFVIDKFPISRPNLTFSTLTVSNMSPEDSSIYLCSVEGPGVSGYTFGSGTRLTVV.

V gene TRBV30 combines with J gene TRBJ1-3, with D perhaps TRBD1 (6 bases). Germline values: CDR1 GTSNPN, CDR2 SVGIG (reference sequence). Trimming removed 5 bases at V and 0 bases at J, with 11 bases between. CDR3 size: 14 residues. CDR3 nucleotides: TGTGCCTGGGCATGGGACACCTCTGGAAACACCATATATTTT. Amino acid sequence: CAWAWDTSGNTIYF.